This T cell receptor beta chain was recorded in a study of T-cell reconstitution after alpha-beta-depleted transplantation in children. This clonotype was observed a handful of times. Preparation of the TCRbeta library used unique molecular identifiers. MiXCR was run by TCRdb on the PCR reads, yielding one entry per CDR3 protein. The table records some 600,000 distinct CDR3 sequences, over 10% of them present only once. The V gene lost 5 bases and the J gene lost 6 bases, with 14 bases spanning the gap. Germline CDR1 is SGHVS and CDR2 is FNYEAQ. The CDR3 sequence is 13 residues long. This clonotype was obtained from a male patient between 10 and 17 years old who had a stem cell transplant for acute myeloid leukemia, so the T cells may come from the graft donor. Material: PBMCs, mostly from graft donor cells, obtained 360 days after TCRalphabeta/CD19-depleted stem cell transplant. The genes are TRBV7-6 and TRBJ2-7; D uncertain. CDR3 DNA: TGTGCCAGCAGCACGTCCCCCTTCCTCGAGCAGTACTTC. Translation gives CASSTSPFLEQYF.